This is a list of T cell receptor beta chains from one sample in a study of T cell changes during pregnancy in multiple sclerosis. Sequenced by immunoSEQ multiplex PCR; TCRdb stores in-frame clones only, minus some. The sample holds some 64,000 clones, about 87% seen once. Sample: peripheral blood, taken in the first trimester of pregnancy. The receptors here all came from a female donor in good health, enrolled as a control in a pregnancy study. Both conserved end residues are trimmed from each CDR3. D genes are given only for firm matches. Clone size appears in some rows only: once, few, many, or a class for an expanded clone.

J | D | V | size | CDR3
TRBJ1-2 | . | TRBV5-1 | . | ASSLGLQGGDYMNGYT
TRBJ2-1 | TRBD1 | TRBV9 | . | ASSAKRTGSYNEQF
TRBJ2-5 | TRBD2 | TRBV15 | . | ATSERGVGEETQY
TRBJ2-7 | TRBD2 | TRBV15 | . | ATSRDPSGSYEQY
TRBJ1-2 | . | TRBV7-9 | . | ASSSPRDFDGYT
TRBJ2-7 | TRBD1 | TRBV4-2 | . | ASSQGVGDRGYEQY
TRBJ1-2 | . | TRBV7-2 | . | ASSLVQAGYYGYT
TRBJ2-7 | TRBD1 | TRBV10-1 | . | ASSDRKTGTGAYEQY
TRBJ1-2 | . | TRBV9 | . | ASSAGTIVGYT
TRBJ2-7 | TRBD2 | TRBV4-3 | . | ASSPREGAYEQY
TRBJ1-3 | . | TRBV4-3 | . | ASSQGRHTGNTIY
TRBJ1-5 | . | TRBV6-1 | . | ASSEALWGDQPQH
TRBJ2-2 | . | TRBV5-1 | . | ASSLDGVGTGELF
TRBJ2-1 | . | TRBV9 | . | ASSARVASSYNEQF
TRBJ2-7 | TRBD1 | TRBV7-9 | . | ASSRGQGAYEQY
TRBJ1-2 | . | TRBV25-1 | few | ASSVGEGYT
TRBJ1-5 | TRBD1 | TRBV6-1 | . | ACQTGGGRQPQH
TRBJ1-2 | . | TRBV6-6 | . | ASSYFGGGPGT
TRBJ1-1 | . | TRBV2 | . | AVTGLENTEAF
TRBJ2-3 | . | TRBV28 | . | ASSLRGTSTDTQY
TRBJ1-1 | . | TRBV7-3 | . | ASRQGFATEAF
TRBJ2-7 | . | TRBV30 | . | AWSIRGEQY
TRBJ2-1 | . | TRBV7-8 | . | ASSGGGLTNEQF
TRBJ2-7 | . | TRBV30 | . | AWSVHRGRRGVQRQY
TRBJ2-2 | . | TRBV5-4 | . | ASSLDGANTGELF
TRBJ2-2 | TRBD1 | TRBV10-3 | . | AISHGQGLSGELF